This T cell receptor (beta chain) was profiled in a study of cytomegalovirus exposure and HLA in healthy donors (dated by TCRdb to between 2016 and 2019). Study-wide context: According to an earlier analysis of several hundred of the donors, 150 million to 200 million T cells yielded 95 million to 140 million unique TCR beta sequences and about 280 Gb of sequence data. About 300 gigabases of sequencing data and around 80 million unique TCR sequences made up an early release that covered approximately 700 HLA-typed donors. The genetic ancestry cluster associated with self-reported Caucasian donors included approximately 85% of the approximately 410 genotyped donors. The study aimed to test whether signatures of past pathogen exposure could be identified by cataloging public T cell receptors. The T cell repertoires of under 700 subjects were profiled by immunosequencing and related to cytomegalovirus serostatus. Along with the approximately 650-subject first cohort, a separate validation cohort of 120 different subjects was used. To predict cytomegalovirus infection status, the study combined high-throughput TCR immunosequencing, statistical association of individual TCRs with disease status, and machine learning. To study patterns of TCR occurrence, a later analysis re-analyzed previously published TCR beta repertoires from 666 donors and added high-resolution HLA genotyping. Rather than using new phenotypic data, the later analysis identified candidate immune exposures from TCR beta sequences and from how often those sequences occurred across donors. In an earlier analysis of 550 to 700 of the donors, high-throughput TCR beta sequencing was used to judge whether each TCR beta V gene segment behaved as functional or pseudogenic. Donor age, sex, ethnicity and CMV serostatus were collected together with the repertoire data. A later genetic analysis used genome-wide SNP genotypes for about three fifths of the roughly 700 donors, treating that subset as a discovery cohort. Every repertoire in the discovery cohort had been generated on one and the same sequencing platform. HLA typing included class I and class II loci at four-digit resolution. Typing coverage varied by locus: roughly 629-630 donors for A, B, C, DRB1 and DQB1; approximately 520 for DQA1; about 600 for DPA1; 400 to 480 for DPB1. Roughly five DR-DQ haplotypes were treated as single units for association and clustering because of strong linkage in the cohort. Across approximately 400 genotyped donors of the cohort, an average of about 250,000 unique TCR beta nucleotide sequences per donor were sequenced, and roughly 17% of those sequences were non-productive. The full study reports these points: In a later analysis, HLA-associated TCR beta chains were found to be more clonally expanded and to have lower generation probabilities than equally common non-associated chains. The authors suggested that the approach could potentially be extended to other disease states and immunological phenotypes. This cohort had only TCR beta chains sequenced, and the lack of alpha or paired-chain data limited which features could be detected. A total of 150 to 200 TCR beta chains were listed by the study as associated with cytomegalovirus. Because counts were too low, approximately 18 rarely observed V segments, including chromosome 9 orphons, were excluded from the earlier analysis of 587 of the donors. Some IMGT-functional V segments, including TRBV6-2 and TRBV6-3, could not be distinguished by the 87-base-pair reads and were therefore excluded. Across donors, most TCR sequences were observed very rarely, whereas some public TCRs were present in many individuals. Because HLA typing was missing for some donors at each locus, association tests included only the typed subset. In an earlier analysis of more than 500 of the donors, most TCR beta V segments appeared in productive rearrangements about 87% or about 30% of the time, broadly matching IMGT annotations. According to a later genetic analysis, donors in an Asian-associated ancestry cluster had fewer N-insertions in productive TCRs than the approximately 690-donor mean. An association between a missense DCLRE1C variant and V-gene and J-gene trimming of TCR beta chains was found in a later genetic analysis and replicated in an independent cohort. Specific HLA alleles were associated with 15,000 to 20,000 TCR beta sequences at a false discovery rate of 0.05 in a later analysis. Assigning TCR associations to individual alleles was difficult when HLA alleles, especially DR and DQ, strongly co-occurred. For the cohort, immune exposure information was limited to CMV serostatus. A further reported finding was that TCR beta sequences accurately predicted the HLA-A and HLA-B alleles for most subjects in the first cohort. The presence/absence analyses assumed that sequencing depth was roughly uniform across donors, and that assumption may not be true. Linkage disequilibrium might explain the correlated functional status among segregating V segments, but an unknown experimental factor could not be ruled out. A later analysis found that TCR association rates varied across HLA loci, with DRB1 alleles showing the most associated TCRs and HLA-C alleles the fewest. A group of highly shared sequence variants was considered likely to be a technical artifact of the sequencing pipeline. Three of the identified cytomegalovirus-associated TCR beta chains were confirmed in vitro to be specific for cytomegalovirus antigens. In both the original and validation cohorts, the classifier was reported to diagnose cytomegalovirus status with high specificity and sensitivity. Most CMV-associated TCR beta chains appeared to be HLA-restricted in a later analysis, and the HLA associations seemed to be driven largely by CMV exposure. Several of the top co-occurrence clusters appeared to be linked to parvovirus B19, influenza, CMV and Epstein-Barr virus, according to a later analysis.

Libraries were prepared through the immunoSEQ multiplex PCR assay. For the multiplex PCR, a mixture combining 60 forward primers for TCR Vbeta segments and 13 reverse primers for TCR Jbeta segments was used. The CDR3 region of rearranged TCR beta genes was amplified from genomic DNA with a multiplex PCR assay. On the Illumina HiSeq System, the amplified TCR beta libraries were sequenced as 87-base-pair reads. Concerning the study's data processing: In a later analysis, 80 million or so unique TCR beta chains were counted across the roughly 610 repertoires, and some 10 million of these chains were shared by at least two donors. Raw reads were error-corrected and collapsed into unique sequences by a nearest-neighbor algorithm in which closely related sequences were merged to remove PCR and sequencing errors. V, D and J gene segments were assigned by aligning CDR3 sequences to IMGT reference sequences. For a sequence to be retained, a match of at least six nucleotides was required to both a V gene segment and a J gene segment. A rearrangement counted as productive if the CDR3 had no stop codons and remained in frame with V and J, and every other rearrangement counted as non-productive. Following IMGT convention, CDR3 was defined as the stretch from the second conserved V-encoded cysteine up to the conserved J-encoded phenylalanine. The earlier analysis of approximately 500 of the donors excluded sequences that lacked an unambiguous match to a single V gene segment. An earlier analysis of a few hundred of the donors classified V segments as functional when productive rearrangements were above 56.7% and as segregating when the standard deviation between donors was above 5%. To diagnose cytomegalovirus status from the catalog of TCR beta chain sequences, a statistical classification framework was built. V and J gene assignment, in a later analysis, came from comparing TCR nucleotide sequences with IMGT/GENE-DB human TR gene sequences. The TCRdist pipeline was used in a later analysis to assign CDR3 sequences and most-parsimonious VDJ recombination scenarios. In a later analysis, each TCR beta chain was defined by its CDR3 amino acid sequence together with its V-gene family, and reads without a unique V-gene family were excluded. A later analysis removed 592 highly shared, low-generation-probability nucleotide sequences to deal with suspected cross-contamination and a sequencing artifact. In a later analysis, a clonal expansion index was calculated for each public chain from normalized within-repertoire ranks of inferred template counts. In a later analysis, generation probabilities were computed with a VDJ recombination model fitted to out-of-frame rearrangements, and the resulting probabilities were checked against IGoR. A later analysis scored TCR-TCR, TCR-HLA and TCR-CMV co-occurrence with hypergeometric tests, applying a repertoire-size bias correction to TCR pairs. In a later analysis, false discovery rates were estimated by permuting HLA or CMV assignments 20 times. In a later analysis, co-occurring TCRs were grouped using DBSCAN, and TCRdist sequence similarity was added for clustering within HLA-allele-positive subsets. Co-occurrence clustering excluded repertoires with fewer than 30,000 or more than 120,000 public chains, plus five with anomalous nucleotide sharing. The source is immuneACCESS, and TCRdb retained only in-frame sequences with V and J called. Part of the clones is not carried over; for the studies checked, unresolved V genes explain less than half of this, and the remainder is unexplained. V and J calls and clone size come straight from that table; D and trimming were deduced from the DNA. Within this sample are 110,000 to 150,000 clones, with 75% to 80% of them counted one time only. Around 1.7% of the sample rests with the top ten.

Based on the germline V gene, the CDR1 and CDR2 sequences are SGDLS and YYNGEE. The CDR3 sequence holds 16 residues, the cysteine and phenylalanine included. CDR3 DNA only is kept here, 48 bases in frame from base 1. Trimming accounts for 4 bases at V and 5 bases at J, while the number of junction bases matched to no gene is 12. Concerning this clone: Its antigen target is currently unknown. No much larger clone is present one base from it, and per-base qualities are unavailable.

In total, approximately 700 healthy bone marrow donors made up the cohort. At the time of sampling, all cohort members were nominally healthy, though unrecorded immune exposures were likely present. The donor tested CMV seronegative and was one of the 352 seronegative cohort members. A peripheral blood sample was collected from each donor, and TCR beta sequencing was performed on peripheral blood mononuclear cells. The Qiagen DNeasy Blood Extraction Kit was used to extract genomic DNA from the blood cell samples. The source material was PBMCs. The rearrangement combines TRBV9 with TRBJ1-2, and TRBD1 aligns with 9 junction nucleotides. The origin of this receptor is a female donor in good health and CMV-seronegative. The CDR3 region: CASSPGAGQGGYGYTF. The bases read TGTGCCAGCAGCCCCGGTGCGGGACAGGGCGGGTATGGCTACACCTTC.